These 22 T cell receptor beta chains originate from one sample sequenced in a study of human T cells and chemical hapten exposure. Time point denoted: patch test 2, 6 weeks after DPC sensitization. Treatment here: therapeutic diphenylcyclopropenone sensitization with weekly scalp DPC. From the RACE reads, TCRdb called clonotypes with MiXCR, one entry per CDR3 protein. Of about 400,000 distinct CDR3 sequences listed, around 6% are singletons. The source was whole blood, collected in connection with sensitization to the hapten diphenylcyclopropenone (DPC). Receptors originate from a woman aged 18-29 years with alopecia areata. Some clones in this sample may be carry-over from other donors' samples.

CDR3: CSARPGSGIQPQHF. For the CDR3, the DNA is TGCAGTGCTAGACCGGGGAGCGGGATTCAGCCCCAGCATTTT. V usage is TRBV20-1 and J usage is TRBJ1-5; no reliable D call. This CDR3 is built from 14 residues. Trimming removed 2 bases at V and 6 bases at J, with 14 bases between. Germline assignment: CDR1 DFQATT and CDR2 SNEGSKA (reference sequence).

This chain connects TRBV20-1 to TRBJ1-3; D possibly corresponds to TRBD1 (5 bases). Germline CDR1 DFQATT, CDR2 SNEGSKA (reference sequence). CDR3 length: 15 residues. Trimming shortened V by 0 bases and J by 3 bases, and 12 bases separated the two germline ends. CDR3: CSARDPGVGGNTIYF. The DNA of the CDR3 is TGCAGTGCTAGAGATCCGGGGGTCGGTGGAAACACCATATATTTT.

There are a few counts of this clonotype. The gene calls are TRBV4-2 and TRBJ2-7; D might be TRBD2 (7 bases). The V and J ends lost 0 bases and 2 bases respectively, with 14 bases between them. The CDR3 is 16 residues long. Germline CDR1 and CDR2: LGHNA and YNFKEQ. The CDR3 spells CASSQDFWGGPYEQYF. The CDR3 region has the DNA TGTGCCAGCAGCCAAGACTTTTGGGGGGGCCCCTACGAGCAGTACTTC.

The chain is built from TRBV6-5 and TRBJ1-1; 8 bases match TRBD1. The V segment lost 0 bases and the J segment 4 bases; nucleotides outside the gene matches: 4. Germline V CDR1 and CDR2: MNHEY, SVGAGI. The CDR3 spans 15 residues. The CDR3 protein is CASSYSDRVSTEAFF. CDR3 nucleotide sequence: TGTGCCAGCAGTTACTCGGACAGGGTATCCACTGAAGCTTTCTTT.

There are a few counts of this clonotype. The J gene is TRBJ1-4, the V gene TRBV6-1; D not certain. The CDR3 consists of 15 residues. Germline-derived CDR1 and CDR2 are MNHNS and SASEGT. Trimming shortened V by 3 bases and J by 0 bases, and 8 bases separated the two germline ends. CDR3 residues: CASSENLSTNEKLFF. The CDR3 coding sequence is TGTGCCAGCAGTGAGAATTTGTCAACTAATGAAAAACTGTTTTTT.

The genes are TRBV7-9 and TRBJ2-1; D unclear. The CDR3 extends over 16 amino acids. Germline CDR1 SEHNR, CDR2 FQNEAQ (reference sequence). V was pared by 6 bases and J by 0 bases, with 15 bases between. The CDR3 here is CASRAYPQSSYNEQFF. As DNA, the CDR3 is TGTGCCAGCAGGGCCTATCCTCAGTCCTCCTACAATGAGCAGTTCTTC.

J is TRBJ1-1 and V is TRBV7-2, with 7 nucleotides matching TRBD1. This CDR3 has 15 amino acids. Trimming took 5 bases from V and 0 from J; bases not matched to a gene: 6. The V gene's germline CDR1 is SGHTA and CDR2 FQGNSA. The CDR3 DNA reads TGTGCCAGCAGCCCCGAGGGGGCTGTGAACACTGAAGCTTTCTTT. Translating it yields CASSPEGAVNTEAFF.

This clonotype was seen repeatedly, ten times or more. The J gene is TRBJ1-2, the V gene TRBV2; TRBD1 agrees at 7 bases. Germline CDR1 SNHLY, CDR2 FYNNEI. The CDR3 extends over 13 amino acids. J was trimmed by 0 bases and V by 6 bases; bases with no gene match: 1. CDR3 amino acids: CASRGTANYGYTF. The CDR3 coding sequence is TGTGCCAGCAGGGGGACAGCTAACTATGGCTACACCTTC.

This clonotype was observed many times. The CDR3 is CAISGRGPETDTQYF. For the CDR3, the DNA is TGTGCCATCAGTGGGCGGGGTCCAGAAACAGATACGCAGTATTTT. The chain employs TRBV10-3 and TRBJ2-3, with D tentatively TRBD2 (6 bases). V lost 4 bases and J lost 3, with 14 bases in between. In germline, CDR1 is ENHRY, CDR2 SYGVKD. The CDR3 consists of 15 residues.

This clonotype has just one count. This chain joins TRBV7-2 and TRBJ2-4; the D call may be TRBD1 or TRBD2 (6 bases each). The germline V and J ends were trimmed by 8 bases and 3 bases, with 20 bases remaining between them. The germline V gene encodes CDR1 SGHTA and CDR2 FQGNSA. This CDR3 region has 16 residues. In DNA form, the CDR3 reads TGTGCCAGCTCCCCCAAAGGGGGGACCGGCAAAAACATTCAGTACTTC. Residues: CASSPKGGTGKNIQYF.

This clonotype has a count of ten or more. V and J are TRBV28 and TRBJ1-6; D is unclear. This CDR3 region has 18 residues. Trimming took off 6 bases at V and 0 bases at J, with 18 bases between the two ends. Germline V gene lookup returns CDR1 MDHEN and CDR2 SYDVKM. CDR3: CASSHSGRQSSYNSPLHF. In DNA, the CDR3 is TGTGCCAGCAGCCACTCGGGGAGGCAAAGCTCCTATAATTCACCCCTCCACTTT.

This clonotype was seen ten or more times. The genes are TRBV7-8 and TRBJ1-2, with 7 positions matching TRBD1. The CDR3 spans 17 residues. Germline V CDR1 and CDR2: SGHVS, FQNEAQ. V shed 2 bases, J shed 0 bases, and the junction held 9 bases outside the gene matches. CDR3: CASSLIAGGTANYGYTF. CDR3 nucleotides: TGTGCCAGCAGCTTAATCGCAGGGGGGACAGCTAACTATGGCTACACCTTC. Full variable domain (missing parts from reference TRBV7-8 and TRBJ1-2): GAGVSQSPRYKVAKRGQDVALRCDPISGHVSLFWYQQALGQGPEFLTYFQNEAQLDKSGLPSDRFFAERPEGSVSTLKIQRTQQEDSAVYLCASSLIAGGTANYGYTFGSGTRLTVV.

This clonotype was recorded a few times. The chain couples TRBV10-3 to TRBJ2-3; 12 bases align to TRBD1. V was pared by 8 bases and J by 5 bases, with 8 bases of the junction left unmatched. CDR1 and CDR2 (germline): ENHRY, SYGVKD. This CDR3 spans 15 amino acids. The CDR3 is CAIAPGTGGKDTQYF. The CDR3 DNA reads TGTGCCATCGCCCCCGGGACAGGGGGCAAAGATACGCAGTATTTT.

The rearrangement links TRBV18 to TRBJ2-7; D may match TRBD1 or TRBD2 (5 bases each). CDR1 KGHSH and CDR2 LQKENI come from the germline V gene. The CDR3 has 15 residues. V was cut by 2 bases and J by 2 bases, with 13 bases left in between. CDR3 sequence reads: CASSPFTLGAYEQYF. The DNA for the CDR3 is TGTGCCAGCTCACCATTTACTTTGGGGGCCTACGAGCAGTACTTC. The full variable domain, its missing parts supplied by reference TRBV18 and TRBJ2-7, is NAGVMQNPRHLVRRRGQEARLRCSPMKGHSHVYWYRQLPEEGLKFMVYLQKENIIDESGMPKERFSAEFPKEGPSILRIQQVVRGDSAAYFCASSPFTLGAYEQYFGPGTRLTVT.

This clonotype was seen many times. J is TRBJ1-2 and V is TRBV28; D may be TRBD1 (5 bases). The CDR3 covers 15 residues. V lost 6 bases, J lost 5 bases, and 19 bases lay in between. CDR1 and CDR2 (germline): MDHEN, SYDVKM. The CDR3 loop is CASSLDGGFVYGYTF. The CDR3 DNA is TGTGCCAGCAGCCTTGATGGGGGTTTCGTATATGGCTACACCTTC.

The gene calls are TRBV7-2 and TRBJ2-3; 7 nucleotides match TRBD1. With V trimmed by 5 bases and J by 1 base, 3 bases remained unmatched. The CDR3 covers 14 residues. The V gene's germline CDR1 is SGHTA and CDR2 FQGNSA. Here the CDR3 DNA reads TGTGCCAGCAGCAAAACAGGGGGCACAGATACGCAGTATTTT. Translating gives CASSKTGGTDTQYF.

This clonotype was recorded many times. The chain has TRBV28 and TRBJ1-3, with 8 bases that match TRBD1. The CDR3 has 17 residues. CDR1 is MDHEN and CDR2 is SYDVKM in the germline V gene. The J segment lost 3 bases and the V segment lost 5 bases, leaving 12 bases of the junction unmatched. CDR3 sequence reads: CASSTPRTGLLGNTIYF. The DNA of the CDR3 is TGTGCCAGCAGTACCCCACGGACAGGGCTGCTTGGAAACACCATATATTTT.

The CDR3 DNA reads TGTGCCAGCAGTGAGACAGACAGGGATCCCTACAATGAGCAGTTCTTC. Its translation: CASSETDRDPYNEQFF. The J gene is TRBJ2-1, the V gene TRBV6-1; 7 positions match TRBD1. Germline CDR1 reads MNHNS; CDR2 reads SASEGT. This CDR3 is 16 amino acids long. Trimming at V came to 3 bases and at J to 2 bases, leaving 7 bases not matched to a gene.

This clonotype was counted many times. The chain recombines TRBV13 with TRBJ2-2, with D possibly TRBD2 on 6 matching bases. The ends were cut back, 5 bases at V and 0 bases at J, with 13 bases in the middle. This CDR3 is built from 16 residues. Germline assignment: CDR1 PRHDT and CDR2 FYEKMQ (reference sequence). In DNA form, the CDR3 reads TGTGCCAGCAGCCAAAGGGACTTCGCGAACACCGGGGAGCTGTTTTTT. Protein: CASSQRDFANTGELFF.

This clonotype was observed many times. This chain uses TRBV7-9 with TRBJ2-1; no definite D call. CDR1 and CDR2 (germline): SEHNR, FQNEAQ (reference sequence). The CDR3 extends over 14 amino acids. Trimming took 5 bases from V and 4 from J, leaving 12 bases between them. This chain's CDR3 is CASSQPRPYNEQFF. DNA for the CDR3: TGTGCCAGCAGCCAACCTAGACCTTACAATGAGCAGTTCTTC. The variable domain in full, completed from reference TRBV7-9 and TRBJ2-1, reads DTGVSQNPRHKITKRGQNVTFRCDPISEHNRLYWYRQTLGQGPEFLTYFQNEAQLEKSRLLSDRFSAERPKGSFSTLEIQRTEQGDSAMYLCASSQPRPYNEQFFGPGTRLTVL.

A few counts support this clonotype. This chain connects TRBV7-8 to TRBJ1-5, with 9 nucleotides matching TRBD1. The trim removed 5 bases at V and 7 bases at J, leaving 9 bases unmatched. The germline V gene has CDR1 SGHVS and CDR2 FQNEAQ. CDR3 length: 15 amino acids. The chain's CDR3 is CASSRDRASGQPQHF. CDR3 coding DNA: TGTGCCAGCAGCCGGGACAGGGCGTCGGGGCAGCCCCAGCATTTT.

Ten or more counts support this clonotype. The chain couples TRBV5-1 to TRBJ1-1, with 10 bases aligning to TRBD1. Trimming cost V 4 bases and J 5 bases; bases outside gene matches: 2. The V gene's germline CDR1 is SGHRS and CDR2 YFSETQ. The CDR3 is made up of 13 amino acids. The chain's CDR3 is CASSADRGTEAFF. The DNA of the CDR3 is TGCGCCAGCAGCGCGGACAGGGGGACTGAAGCTTTCTTT.